This T cell receptor (beta chain) emerged from a study of blood T cell repertoires in COVID-19. Turning to the study itself: T cells, B-cell-depleted T cells, or PBMCs supplied cDNA or gDNA.

Trimming removed 1 base at V and 2 bases at J, with 10 bases between. The CDR3 is 15 residues long. Germline-derived CDR1 and CDR2 are SGHAT and FQNNGV. Per the study methods: Reference gene primers were amplified, and this amplification served to estimate nucleated cell counts. Assay: immunoSEQ multiplex PCR; the TCRdb copy retains only in-frame clones and omits some. V, J and clone size reflect that table, while D and trimming were determined from the DNA. The sample shows 300,000 or so clones, around nine tenths of them seen only once. Enrolled through a virtual design, the participants were between 18 and 89 years of age and came from 24 US areas.

Sequenced sample: PBMCs or T cells enriched from blood (not recorded which). The gene calls are TRBV11-2 and TRBJ2-3; possibly TRBD2 for D (6 bases). The sequence was collected from a woman in her thirties who had recovered from COVID-19. The CDR3 nucleotides are TGTGCCAGCAGCTTAGGCGGGACCATCACAGATACGCAGTATTTT. It is translated as CASSLGGTITDTQYF.